The 24 T cell receptor beta chains listed next were all sequenced from one sample in a study of blood T cell repertoires in COVID-19. Sequenced by immunoSEQ multiplex PCR; TCRdb stores in-frame clones only, minus some. The sample contains 100,000 to 110,000 clones, roughly 79% of which appear only once. Input material: peripheral blood. The receptors were gathered from a woman in her seventies with acute or convalescent COVID-19.

The chain carries TRBV7-9 and TRBJ1-2; D is unresolved. Germline-derived CDR1 and CDR2 are SEHNR and FQNEAQ (reference sequence). Trimming left V 3 bases short and J 7 bases short, with 9 bases between. The CDR3 extends over 12 amino acids. The CDR3 DNA sequence: TGTGCCAGCAGCTTGCTGAGTTCTGGCTACACCTTC. This translates into CASSLLSSGYTF.

The chain has TRBV2 and TRBJ2-3; weak D call: TRBD1 (6 bases). Germline-derived CDR1 and CDR2 are SNHLY and FYNNEI. Trimming removed 7 bases at V and 2 bases at J, with 16 bases between. CDR3 length equals 15 residues. The DNA of the CDR3 is TGTGCCAGCACTATACTCCAGGGGAACACAGATACGCAGTATTTT. Translation gives CASTILQGNTDTQYF. Looking up the rest from reference TRBV2 and TRBJ2-3 gives the full variable domain: EPEVTQTPSHQVTQMGQEVILRCVPISNHLYFYWYRQILGQKVEFLVSFYNNEISEKSEIFDDQFSVERPDGSNFTLKIRSTKLEDSAMYFCASTILQGNTDTQYFGPGTRLTVL.

CDR3 sequence reads: CASSVASTASGNTIYF. CDR3 in DNA: TGTGCCAGCAGCGTAGCTAGTACGGCCTCTGGAAACACCATATATTTT. J is TRBJ1-3 and V is TRBV9; D gene uncertain. V shed 0 bases and J shed 0 bases, with 10 bases lying between them. Germline V CDR1 and CDR2: SGDLS, YYNGEE. CDR3 length: 16 residues.

The chain couples TRBV5-1 to TRBJ1-2; the match to TRBD1 covers 8 bases. The CDR3 runs 15 residues. Germline V gene data show CDR1 as SGHRS and CDR2 as YFSETQ. Trimming at V came to 0 bases and at J to 7 bases, leaving 8 bases not matched to a gene. The CDR3 here is CASSLAPTGETGYTF. Written as DNA, the CDR3 is TGCGCCAGCAGCTTGGCCCCGACAGGGGAGACTGGCTACACCTTC.

This sequence joins TRBV6-1 and TRBJ1-1, with 8 bases fitting TRBD1. The CDR3 is 14 residues long. J was trimmed by 1 base and V by 2 bases; bases with no gene match: 0. CDR1 is MNHNS, CDR2 SASEGT, per germline. The CDR3 sequence: CASSEQGANTEAFF. Written as DNA, the CDR3 is TGTGCCAGCAGTGAACAGGGGGCGAACACTGAAGCTTTCTTT.

V usage is TRBV2 and J usage is TRBJ1-3; unclear D gene. The ends were cut back, 2 bases at V and 8 bases at J, with 10 bases in the middle. There are 13 residues in the CDR3. CDR1 is SNHLY, CDR2 FYNNEI, per germline. The CDR3, as DNA: TGTGCCAGCAGTGAATCGGTTTTCGACACCATATATTTT. Its protein is CASSESVFDTIYF.

The V gene is TRBV18, the J gene TRBJ2-2, with D possibly being TRBD1 (6 bases). The CDR3 extends over 17 amino acids. CDR1 is KGHSH and CDR2 is LQKENI in the germline V gene. Trimming took off 3 bases at V and 0 bases at J, with 14 bases between the two ends. CDR3 bases: TGTGCCAGCTCACCGACACCACAGGGTTCGAACACCGGGGAGCTGTTTTTT. As protein: CASSPTPQGSNTGELFF.

The V gene is TRBV6-5, the J gene TRBJ1-5; D may be TRBD1 (5 bases). From germline, CDR1 is MNHEY and CDR2 SVGAGI. V shed 6 bases and J shed 3 bases, with 12 bases lying between them. The CDR3 contains 14 residues. The CDR3 sequence is CASSPGLNNQPQHF. The CDR3 region has the DNA TGTGCCAGCAGCCCAGGGCTAAACAATCAGCCCCAGCATTTT.

The genes are TRBV7-2 and TRBJ2-2; TRBD1 matches 8 bases. CDR1 and CDR2 (germline): SGHTA, FQGNSA. V lost 7 bases, J lost 5 bases, and 6 bases stayed unmatched. This CDR3 has 14 amino acids. CDR3 coding DNA: TGTGCCAGCACCCTCCAGGGGGCGACCGGGGAGCTGTTTTTT. Protein product: CASTLQGATGELFF.

CDR3 coding DNA: TGTGCCAGCAGTTCTGTTCAGGAGACCCAGTACTTC. It translates to CASSSVQETQYF. This rearrangement joins TRBV28 to TRBJ2-5; D unresolved. The V end lost 4 bases, the J end lost 5 bases, and 8 bases lay between the germline ends. The CDR3 totals 12 residues. Germline CDR1 MDHEN, CDR2 SYDVKM.

As DNA, the CDR3 is TGTGCCAGCAGATTCGGGGAGTATAATTCACCCCTCCACTTT. Protein product: CASRFGEYNSPLHF. The gene calls are TRBV7-2 and TRBJ1-6; D gene ambiguous. The V gene lost 6 bases and the J gene lost 4 bases, with 10 bases spanning the gap. Germline CDR1 reads SGHTA; CDR2 reads FQGNSA. The length of the CDR3 is 14 residues.

This clone has a count of ten or more. The chain uses TRBV30 and TRBJ1-1, with D unresolved. Trimming took 6 bases from V and 1 from J, leaving 6 bases between them. This CDR3 has 11 amino acids. In germline, CDR1 is GTSNPN, CDR2 SVGIG (reference sequence). CDR3 sequence reads: CACERNTEAFF. The CDR3 DNA is TGTGCCTGCGAGAGGAACACTGAAGCTTTCTTT.

This clone was seen once. The rearrangement uses TRBV6-5 and TRBJ2-5, with D possibly matching TRBD2 (5 bases). V gave up 6 bases and J gave up 7 bases, with 18 bases separating them. Germline lookup yields CDR1 MNHEY and CDR2 SVGAGI. This CDR3 contains 14 residues. In DNA, the CDR3 is TGTGCCAGCAGACGCCCCGAGGGCCTTGGGACCCAGTACTTC. Protein product: CASRRPEGLGTQYF.

This sequence joins TRBV30 and TRBJ1-6; D uncertain. The V and J ends lost 0 bases and 10 bases respectively, with 10 bases between them. The CDR3 contains 13 residues. The V gene's germline CDR1 is GTSNPN and CDR2 SVGIG (reference sequence). In nucleotides, the CDR3 is TGTGCCTGGAGTGTCTCTGGGAGATCACCCCTCCACTTT. It is translated as CAWSVSGRSPLHF.

The chain combines TRBV19 with TRBJ1-5; 7 nucleotides line up with TRBD1. This CDR3 region has 15 residues. V was clipped by 1 base and J by 4 bases; unmatched bases: 4. The germline CDR1 and CDR2 sequences are LNHDA and SQIVND (reference sequence). The CDR3 sequence: CASSIGTGSNQPQHF. In DNA form, the CDR3 reads TGTGCCAGTAGTATAGGGACAGGCTCAAATCAGCCCCAGCATTTT.

The rearrangement joins TRBV5-1 to TRBJ1-2, with D maybe TRBD1 (5 bases). The CDR3 sequence is 13 residues long. The V and J ends lost 2 bases and 2 bases respectively, with 7 bases between them. The germline CDR1 and CDR2 sequences are SGHRS and YFSETQ. The CDR3 is CASSLQENYGYTF. The CDR3 DNA follows: TGCGCCAGCAGCTTACAGGAAAACTATGGCTACACCTTC.

This chain uses TRBV29-1 with TRBJ2-5, with TRBD1 matching over 7 bases. Germline values: CDR1 SQVTM, CDR2 ANQGSEA. With V trimmed by 7 bases and J by 5 bases, 13 bases remained unmatched. The CDR3 runs to 14 residues. The DNA of the CDR3 is TGCAGCGGTAGTGGGACAGACCGCCTGGAGACCCAGTACTTC. It encodes CSGSGTDRLETQYF.

The sample holds a few counts of this clone. The chain employs TRBV18 and TRBJ2-1; TRBD2 aligns across 10 bases. CDR3 length equals 16 residues. The germline CDR1 and CDR2 sequences are KGHSH and LQKENI. V trimming: 4 bases; J trimming: 0 bases; junction bases outside the gene matches: 3. Here the CDR3 DNA reads TGTGCCAGCTCACTTAGCGGGGGGAGCTCCTACAATGAGCAGTTCTTC. Amino acid sequence: CASSLSGGSSYNEQFF.

The chain links TRBV5-1 to TRBJ1-4; 8 bases are shared with TRBD1. Unmatched junction bases numbered 10, after V lost 4 bases and J lost 8 bases. There are 15 residues in the CDR3. The germline gives CDR1 SGHRS, CDR2 YFSETQ. For the CDR3, the DNA is TGCGCCAGCAGCACCGAGACAGGGGCAGGAGAAAAACTGTTTTTT. Amino acid sequence: CASSTETGAGEKLFF.

The chain uses TRBV10-3 and TRBJ2-6; 7 bases are a match to TRBD2. CDR1 is ENHRY, CDR2 SYGVKD, per germline. This CDR3 comprises 16 residues. With 0 bases clipped from V and 2 bases from J, the junction kept 1 base outside the gene matches. CDR3 nucleotide sequence: TGTGCCATCAGTGAGTCTGGGAGGGCTGGGGCCAACGTCCTGACTTTC. Residues: CAISESGRAGANVLTF.

The chain has TRBV3-1 (or the pseudogene TRBV3-2) and TRBJ1-5; TRBD1 aligns across 7 bases. Per germline, CDR1 LGHDT and CDR2 YNNKEL (reference sequence). This CDR3 is 15 amino acids long. With 3 bases clipped from V and 2 bases from J, the junction kept 4 bases outside the gene matches. DNA for the CDR3: TGTGCCAGCAGCCAGGGCAGGGGGGGCAATCAGCCCCAGCATTTT. Translating it yields CASSQGRGGNQPQHF.

The rearrangement links TRBV20-1 to TRBJ2-5; no reliable D call. Looked up from germline, CDR1 is DFQATT and CDR2 is SNEGSKA (reference sequence). This CDR3 comprises 11 residues. V lost 8 bases and J 5 bases, leaving 12 bases between the germline ends. The CDR3 here is CSTYRVETQYF. Written as DNA, the CDR3 is TGCAGTACCTACCGGGTGGAGACCCAGTACTTC.

The rearrangement joins TRBV3-1 (or the pseudogene TRBV3-2) to TRBJ1-2; 8 positions match TRBD1. The CDR3 runs 15 residues. The V gene end was trimmed by 0 bases and the J gene end by 7 bases; junction bases not matched to a gene: 7. The germline gives CDR1 LGHDT, CDR2 YNNKEL (reference sequence). The CDR3 here is CASSQDLQGGGGYTF. CDR3 nucleotide sequence: TGTGCCAGCAGCCAAGATTTACAGGGGGGAGGTGGCTACACCTTC.

The chain employs TRBV30 and TRBJ1-2; TRBD1 is a possible D gene (6 bases). This CDR3 region has 14 residues. The ends were cut back, 2 bases at V and 4 bases at J, with 14 bases in the middle. From germline, CDR1 is GTSNPN and CDR2 SVGIG (reference sequence). The CDR3 reads CAWSTTGLGYGYTF. CDR3 nucleotide sequence: TGTGCCTGGAGTACTACAGGGTTGGGCTATGGCTACACCTTC.